This T cell receptor (beta chain) was captured by sequencing in a study of blood T cells in healthy people across ages. On this clonotype itself: Antigen: not known.

Sample-barcoded 5' priming and a J-beta primer mix drove a second PCR of 7 to 11 cycles. From the 5' RACE reads, TCRdb called clonotypes with MiXCR, one entry per CDR3 protein. The table includes over a million distinct CDR3 sequences, 42% detected once. The donors, healthy Caucasians from Russia, were aged roughly 6 to 90. Investigators took approximately 9.4 milliliters of peripheral blood from every donor. Study-wide results and caveats: A strong correlation was found between TCR beta diversity and the percentage of naive T cells.

With 6 bases removed from V and 0 bases from J, the gap between germline ends came to 12 bases. The CDR3 loop spans 16 amino acids. Source material: blood. The gene calls are TRBV12-3 or TRBV12-4 and TRBJ2-6, with D uncertain. The sequence derives from a woman aged 18 to 35 in good health. The CDR3 nucleotides read TGTGCCAGCAGGTATACGGGCTGCTCTGGGGCCAACGTCCTGACTTTC. Its protein product is CASRYTGCSGANVLTF.